The TCR beta chain under discussion was sequenced for a study of T cell repertoires in cytomegalovirus infection (dated by TCRdb to about 2019). For context, the study as a whole: Donor HLA type was relevant to the analysis, because carriage of CMV infection together with the matching HLA type was indicated by public TCR beta signatures.

Sequenced using an Illumina HiSeq 1500. TCRdb passed the public sequencing reads through fastp at Q25 and MiXCR, retaining productive beta sequences. One record per CDR3 amino acid sequence lists the most common genes and DNA. The sample records 500,000 to 600,000 distinct CDR3 sequences, approximately 15% of which are singletons. The top ten constitute about 24% of the sample. The junction carries 3 bases between V and J, which are trimmed by 0 bases and 4 bases respectively. Via the germline V gene, CDR1 is MGHRA and CDR2 YSYEKL. From cysteine to phenylalanine, the CDR3 is 12 amino acids long. Only the CDR3 part of the read is kept: 36 bases, read in frame from the first base. What the research found in general, with its limitations: The ex vivo response was dominated by HLA-C-restricted CMV-specific TCR beta clonotypes, which also provided the single most frequent clonotype in two of eight donors. Carriers of CMV infection plus the relevant HLA type were discriminated by the cumulative frequency of public TCR beta family members in the study cohort and in an independent roughly 400-donor cohort.

This clonotype was seen many times. Its cognate antigen has yet to be identified. Base qualities are not recorded, but no much larger clone differs from it by a single base. Sequenced sample: CD8+ T cells from PBMCs. The chain is encoded by TRBV4-1 joined to TRBJ1-2; confidence is insufficient to name the D gene. The sequence came from a human donor in good health (CMV status not recorded). Some clones in this sample may be carry-over from other donors' samples. The nucleotide sequence is TGCGCCAGCAGCCAAGATACCTATGGCTACACCTTC. It translates as CASSQDTYGYTF.